One sample yielded the 7 T cell receptor beta chains listed below, sequenced in a study of identical twins. From the 5' RACE reads, TCRdb called clonotypes with MiXCR, one entry per CDR3 protein. The sample carries some 500,000 distinct CDR3 sequences, 14% recorded once. The sample was also linked to a second study, of yellow fever vaccine responses in identical twins.

The source material was CD4+ T cells sorted from blood. The receptors shown here come from a woman in her late teens or twenties in good health.

In this sample, this clonotype turned up many times. The V gene is TRBV24-1, the J gene TRBJ2-2; D not certain. Per the germline V gene, CDR1 is KGHDR and CDR2 is SFDVKD. Trimming pared 7 bases from V and 4 bases from J, leaving 6 bases between. The CDR3 contains 12 residues. The CDR3 loop is CATRAPTGELFF. The DNA for the CDR3 is TGTGCCACCAGGGCCCCCACCGGGGAGCTGTTTTTT.

There are a few counts of this clonotype. The chain uses TRBV7-9 and TRBJ1-1; D not resolved. The V and J ends lost 5 bases and 1 base respectively, with 11 bases between them. This CDR3 is 14 amino acids long. Germline V gene sequence: CDR1 SEHNR, CDR2 FQNEAQ (reference sequence). The CDR3: CASSQYPANTEAFF. In DNA form, the CDR3 reads TGTGCCAGCAGCCAATACCCAGCGAACACTGAAGCTTTCTTT.

The chain couples TRBV4-1 to TRBJ2-2; D is uncertain. This CDR3 spans 15 amino acids. The germline V gene has CDR1 MGHRA and CDR2 YSYEKL. Trimming took off 3 bases at V and 0 bases at J, with 8 bases between the two ends. In nucleotides, the CDR3 is TGCGCCAGCAGCCAGAGCGAGACGAACACCGGGGAGCTGTTTTTT. It encodes CASSQSETNTGELFF.

This clonotype was recorded a few times. J is TRBJ2-3 and V is TRBV5-1; D is possibly TRBD1 or TRBD2 (5 bases each). Germline V gives CDR1 SGHRS, CDR2 YFSETQ. CDR3 length: 15 residues. V was shortened by 1 base and J by 6 bases, with 15 bases between the two germline ends. The CDR3 sequence: CASSLSGYQGDTQYF. CDR3 bases: TGCGCCAGCAGCTTGTCGGGATATCAGGGCGATACGCAGTATTTT.

This clonotype showed up just a few times. This chain uses TRBV3-1 with TRBJ1-2, with D unclear. V dropped 1 base and J dropped 3 bases, with 15 bases sitting between them. The CDR3 sequence is 16 residues long. Germline V gene lookup returns CDR1 LGHDT and CDR2 YNNKEL (reference sequence). CDR3 residues: CASSQGFVTSDYGYTF. The DNA of the CDR3 is TGTGCCAGCAGCCAAGGGTTCGTGACATCCGACTATGGCTACACCTTC.

This clonotype was seen only a few times. This chain connects TRBV6-4 to TRBJ1-6; D is unclear. The CDR3 extends over 15 amino acids. The germline V and J ends were trimmed by 7 bases and 5 bases, with 15 bases remaining between them. Germline assignment: CDR1 MRHNA and CDR2 SNTAGT. Here the CDR3 DNA reads TGTGCCAGCAAGACGGCGGCAGCAGATAATTCACCCCTCCACTTT. It specifies CASKTAAADNSPLHF.

In this sample, this clonotype turned up a few times. This chain connects TRBV6-6 to TRBJ2-7, with D possibly called TRBD1 or TRBD2 (6 bases each). V gave up 2 bases and J gave up 5 bases, with 10 bases separating them. The CDR3 spans 13 residues. CDR1 is MNHNY, CDR2 SVGAGI, per germline (reference sequence). The CDR3 reads CASSYGGPDEQYF. The CDR3 DNA reads TGTGCCAGCAGTTACGGGGGGCCGGACGAGCAGTACTTC.